Following are 32 T cell receptor beta chains from one sample sequenced in a study of CD8+CD57+ T cells in acquired aplastic anemia. Genomic DNA served as template for TCR beta VDJ and CDR3 profiling. TCRdb called the reads again in MiXCR, with one record for every CDR3 protein. The data show approximately 170,000 distinct CDR3 sequences, with 55% to 80% seen just once and less than 55% held by the top ten. The specimen sequenced was sorted CD4+, CD8+, or CD8+CD57+ T cells (not recorded which) from PBMCs. These receptor sequences come from a human donor in good health.

The rearrangement joins TRBV19 to TRBJ1-5, with 9 bases that match TRBD1. V trimming: 6 bases; J trimming: 7 bases; junction bases outside the gene matches: 10. CDR1 is LNHDA, CDR2 SQIVND, per germline (reference sequence). This CDR3 contains 15 residues. The CDR3 nucleotides are TGTGCCAGTAGGCCAACAGGGGGCGCGGAGCAGCCCCAGCATTTT. This encodes CASRPTGGAEQPQHF.

The chain has TRBV5-1 and TRBJ1-1; D remains ambiguous. Looked up from germline, CDR1 is SGHRS and CDR2 is YFSETQ. V shed 2 bases and J shed 4 bases, with 6 bases lying between them. CDR3 length: 12 residues. The CDR3 loop reads CASSFDITEAFF. CDR3 DNA: TGCGCCAGCAGCTTTGACATCACTGAAGCTTTCTTT.

The gene calls are TRBV20-1 and TRBJ2-7; 9 bases line up with TRBD2. V dropped 3 bases and J dropped 3; count of bases not matched to a gene: 6. The CDR3 sequence is 14 residues long. Germline V gene data show CDR1 as DFQATT and CDR2 as SNEGSKA (reference sequence). In DNA, the CDR3 is TGCAGTGCTAGGAGACTAGCGGAGCACTACGAGCAGTACTTC. Amino acid sequence: CSARRLAEHYEQYF.

This rearrangement joins TRBV20-1 to TRBJ2-7; D possibly matches TRBD1 or TRBD2 (6 bases each). CDR1 is DFQATT and CDR2 is SNEGSKA in the germline V gene (reference sequence). Trimming shortened V by 0 bases and J by 5 bases, and 17 bases separated the two germline ends. The CDR3 sequence is 15 residues long. The CDR3 reads CSARDRGGGRNEQYF. The DNA of the CDR3 is TGCAGTGCTAGAGATCGAGGAGGGGGGAGGAACGAGCAGTACTTC.

This clonotype was observed a handful of times. The gene calls are TRBV7-8 and TRBJ1-2, with unresolved D. The germline V and J ends were trimmed by 1 base and 6 bases, with 15 bases remaining between them. CDR3 size: 15 residues. CDR1 is SGHVS, CDR2 FQNEAQ, per germline. The CDR3 sequence is CASSLVTRSVDGYTF. CDR3 in DNA: TGTGCCAGCAGCTTAGTTACCAGGTCGGTTGATGGCTACACCTTC.

Many counts were recorded for this clonotype. The genes are TRBV20-1 and TRBJ2-7; maybe TRBD1 (6 bases). Germline CDR1 DFQATT, CDR2 SNEGSKA (reference sequence). This CDR3 region has 14 residues. V shed 5 bases and J shed 2 bases, with 16 bases lying between them. Here the CDR3 reads CSAPLGGRAYEQYF. The CDR3, as DNA: TGCAGTGCTCCCCTTGGGGGCAGAGCCTACGAGCAGTACTTC.

The chain carries TRBV10-3 and TRBJ2-2; a possible D gene is TRBD1 (6 bases). The length of the CDR3 is 14 residues. Germline CDR1 ENHRY, CDR2 SYGVKD. Trimming stripped 7 bases from V and 6 bases from J, with 15 bases between. The chain's CDR3 is CAITLGKGAGELFF. The CDR3, as DNA: TGTGCCATCACCCTAGGAAAGGGGGCCGGGGAGCTGTTTTTT.

The CDR3 protein is CASSFQTYEQYF. CDR3 coding DNA: TGTGCCAGCAGCTTCCAGACCTACGAGCAGTACTTC. The rearrangement uses TRBV5-6 and TRBJ2-7, with D unresolved. The CDR3 consists of 12 residues. V lost 2 bases and J 2 bases, leaving 5 bases between the germline ends. Germline V lookup: CDR1 SGHDT, CDR2 YYEEEE.

This clonotype showed up many times. The chain has TRBV9 and TRBJ2-7; D perhaps matches TRBD2 (7 bases). In germline, CDR1 is SGDLS, CDR2 YYNGEE. The V gene lost 4 bases and the J gene lost 4 bases, with 18 bases spanning the gap. The CDR3 contains 15 residues. The CDR3 nucleotides are TGTGCCAGCAGCCCAACGGGGGGCACCTATTACGAGCAGTACTTC. Protein product: CASSPTGGTYYEQYF.

This clonotype has more than one count but fewer than ten. J is TRBJ2-7 and V is TRBV5-1; D is unclear. V lost 5 bases, J lost 0 bases, and 12 bases lay in between. The CDR3 loop spans 14 amino acids. Germline loops: CDR1 SGHRS, CDR2 YFSETQ. CDR3 bases: TGCGCCAGCAGGCCGGACGGAGCCTCCTACGAGCAGTACTTC. Translating it yields CASRPDGASYEQYF.

This chain connects TRBV7-3 to TRBJ2-1, with D possibly TRBD2 on 5 matching bases. Looked up from germline, CDR1 is SGHTA and CDR2 is FQGTGA. This CDR3 spans 13 amino acids. V gave up 4 bases and J gave up 7 bases, with 11 bases separating them. CDR3 nucleotide sequence: TGTGCCAGCAGCTCCGGGGAGCGGAATGAGCAGTTCTTC. Translated, it gives CASSSGERNEQFF.

As concerns this clonotype: A much larger clone lies a single base off, so this may be a read error. The J gene is TRBJ2-1, the V gene TRBV12-3 or TRBV12-4; D remains ambiguous. The CDR3 has 15 amino acids. CDR3 in DNA: TGTGCCAGCAGTTTAATAGCCGGCGATTACAATGAGCGGTTCTTC. Protein: CASSLIAGDYNERFF.

A word on this clonotype: One junction end disagrees with the germline gene, perhaps due to a read error. V usage is TRBV24-1 and J usage is TRBJ1-5; TRBD1 aligns across 7 bases. Germline V gene lookup returns CDR1 KGHDR and CDR2 SFDVKD. The CDR3 is 18 residues long. CDR3 nucleotide sequence: TGTGCCATCAGTGATAGGTATGTCGAGGGGGCGCCTCGACAGCCCCAGCATTTT. It encodes CAISDRYVEGAPRQPQHF.

This clonotype has ten or more counts. The chain couples TRBV15 to TRBJ1-2; 8 bases line up with TRBD1. The V gene's germline CDR1 is LNHNV and CDR2 YYDKDF (reference sequence). This CDR3 is 15 amino acids long. V gave up 5 bases and J gave up 4 bases; unmatched junction bases: 9. The DNA of the CDR3 is TGTGCCACCAGCTCCAGCCCGACAGGGGCCTATGGCTACACCTTC. Its translation: CATSSSPTGAYGYTF.

The J gene is TRBJ2-7, the V gene TRBV20-1; D is possibly TRBD2 (6 bases). CDR3 length: 12 amino acids. V lost 1 base and J 6 bases, leaving 10 bases between the germline ends. Germline CDR1 is DFQATT and CDR2 is SNEGSKA (reference sequence). For the CDR3, the DNA is TGCAGTGCTAGAGGGAGGGGCGCCGAGCAGTACTTC. Amino acid sequence: CSARGRGAEQYF.

This clonotype has at least ten counts. This chain links TRBV5-8 with TRBJ2-1; D remains unclear. V dropped 5 bases and J dropped 4 bases, with 16 bases sitting between them. The CDR3 runs 15 residues. Germline-derived CDR1 and CDR2 are SGHTS and YDEGEE. The CDR3 sequence: CASSLNLVGYNEQFF. The DNA for the CDR3 is TGTGCCAGCAGTCTCAATCTCGTGGGGTACAATGAGCAGTTCTTC.

With regard to this clonotype: At one end the junction does not follow the germline gene, possibly because of a read error. The chain has TRBV7-2 and TRBJ2-1, with D perhaps TRBD1 (6 bases). Germline-derived CDR1 and CDR2 are SGHTA and FQGNSA. CDR3 size: 12 residues. CDR3 DNA: TGTGCCAGCAGTCTCATAGGACAGTCGGCGGTCTTC. Encoded protein: CASSLIGQSAVF.

The V call is TRBV27, the J call TRBJ2-3, with 11 nucleotides matching TRBD2. This CDR3 is 17 amino acids long. With 5 bases clipped from V and 2 bases from J, the junction kept 9 bases outside the gene matches. Germline V gives CDR1 MNHEY, CDR2 SMNVEV (reference sequence). The CDR3 reads CASSTARLAGYTDTQYF. The DNA for the CDR3 is TGTGCCAGCAGTACCGCGAGACTAGCGGGATACACAGATACGCAGTATTTT.

The V and J genes are TRBV24-1 and TRBJ2-1; 13 nucleotides agree with TRBD2. The CDR3 totals 18 residues. Losses at the gene ends were 4 bases for V and 6 bases for J; bases not matched to a gene: 11. CDR1 KGHDR and CDR2 SFDVKD come from the germline V gene. This CDR3 reads CATSDRIGLAGVSNEQFF. The CDR3 DNA reads TGTGCCACCAGTGACCGCATCGGACTAGCGGGAGTCAGCAATGAGCAGTTCTTC.

This chain's CDR3 is CASSFGGQGEQQYF. Here the CDR3 DNA reads TGTGCCAGCAGCTTCGGGGGACAGGGGGAACAGCAGTACTTC. The J gene is TRBJ2-7, the V gene TRBV7-9; TRBD1 matches 11 bases. CDR3 length: 14 amino acids. Germline V gene data show CDR1 as SEHNR and CDR2 as FQNEAQ (reference sequence). V lost 3 bases and J lost 8; bases outside the gene matches: 6.

This clonotype was counted at least ten times. V usage is TRBV11-2 and J usage is TRBJ2-7, with 10 nucleotides matching TRBD2. V dropped 1 base and J dropped 2; count of bases not matched to a gene: 2. The CDR3 is made up of 15 amino acids. Germline CDR1 is SGHAT and CDR2 is FQNNGV. CDR3 coding DNA: TGTGCCAGCAGCTTAGTACTAGCGGGACCCTACGAGCAGTACTTC. Translation gives CASSLVLAGPYEQYF.

The chain recombines TRBV7-2 with TRBJ1-2; TRBD1 is a possible D gene (5 bases). The CDR3 length is 11 residues. V lost 3 bases, J lost 12 bases, and 11 bases lay in between. Germline values: CDR1 SGHTA, CDR2 FQGNSA. CDR3 protein: CASSLGEGDTF. For the CDR3, the DNA is TGTGCCAGCAGCTTGGGGGAAGGGGACACCTTC.

The chain combines TRBV5-6 with TRBJ2-7, with TRBD1 identical over 8 bases. CDR1 SGHDT and CDR2 YYEEEE come from the germline V gene. The CDR3 has 15 amino acids. Trimming took 4 bases from V and 2 from J; bases not matched to a gene: 8. CDR3 sequence reads: CASSVTGTGPYEQYF. In DNA form, the CDR3 reads TGTGCCAGCAGCGTAACCGGGACAGGCCCCTACGAGCAGTACTTC.

This clonotype was seen at least ten times. The J gene is TRBJ2-7, the V gene TRBV6-6; D gene uncertain. V was clipped by 2 bases and J by 3 bases, with 8 bases between them. This CDR3 has 13 residues. Germline assignment: CDR1 MNHNY and CDR2 SVGAGI (reference sequence). In nucleotides, the CDR3 is TGTGCCAGCAGTTACGGTTATAACTACGAGCAGTACTTC. Translating it yields CASSYGYNYEQYF.

The rearrangement uses TRBV20-1 and TRBJ2-7, with D uncertain. The CDR3 sequence is 12 residues long. Germline CDR1 reads DFQATT; CDR2 reads SNEGSKA (reference sequence). V was pared by 2 bases and J by 4 bases, with 9 bases between. DNA of the CDR3: TGCAGTGCTAGACCGGTCCATTACGAGCAGTACTTC. Residues: CSARPVHYEQYF.

The V and J genes are TRBV19 and TRBJ2-1; 9 nucleotides agree with TRBD1. The V gene end was trimmed by 3 bases and the J gene end by 1 base; junction bases not matched to a gene: 1. The CDR3 has 15 amino acids. Germline V gene lookup returns CDR1 LNHDA and CDR2 SQIVND (reference sequence). The DNA of the CDR3 is TGTGCCAGTAGTATGGACAGGGGATCCTACAATGAGCAGTTCTTC. It specifies CASSMDRGSYNEQFF.

The rearrangement links TRBV20-1 to TRBJ1-1; D remains ambiguous. The CDR3 has 13 amino acids. Between the trimmed V and J ends, which lost 6 bases and 1 base, there was a span of 12 bases. Looked up from germline, CDR1 is DFQATT and CDR2 is SNEGSKA (reference sequence). Written as DNA, the CDR3 is TGCAGTGCCTACGTAGACTGGAACACTGAAGCTTTCTTT. Translating gives CSAYVDWNTEAFF.

This sequence joins TRBV20-1 and TRBJ1-2; 7 bases fit TRBD1. This CDR3 comprises 13 residues. Trimming cost V 4 bases and J 4 bases; bases outside gene matches: 6. From germline, CDR1 is DFQATT and CDR2 SNEGSKA (reference sequence). CDR3 DNA: TGCAGTGCTACCCGGGACAGACTCTATGGCTACACCTTC. The encoded protein is CSATRDRLYGYTF.

The chain links TRBV5-1 to TRBJ2-3, with TRBD2 as a possible D gene (6 bases). Germline V gene data show CDR1 as SGHRS and CDR2 as YFSETQ. V shed 0 bases and J shed 1 base, with 9 bases lying between them. There are 15 residues in the CDR3. The CDR3 region has the DNA TGCGCCAGCAGCTTGGCGGGGGTGCGCACAGATACGCAGTATTTT. The encoded protein is CASSLAGVRTDTQYF.

The chain couples TRBV19 to TRBJ2-3; tentative D call: TRBD2 (6 bases). The V end was cut by 3 bases, the J end by 1 base, with 17 bases between. Per the germline V gene, CDR1 is LNHDA and CDR2 is SQIVND (reference sequence). CDR3 size: 17 residues. CDR3 sequence reads: CASSIAGPKPGTDTQYF. CDR3 bases: TGTGCCAGTAGTATTGCGGGGCCAAAACCTGGCACAGATACGCAGTATTTT.

This clonotype was found once. The chain joins TRBV24-1 to TRBJ1-5; no firm D call. V was clipped by 5 bases and J by 7 bases, with 11 bases between them. CDR1 and CDR2 (germline): KGHDR, SFDVKD. The length of the CDR3 is 13 residues. The CDR3 is CATSAPGGQPQHF. The CDR3 bases are TGTGCCACCAGTGCCCCGGGAGGGCAGCCCCAGCATTTT.

V is TRBV20-1 and J is TRBJ1-6; perhaps TRBD1 as D (5 bases). CDR1 DFQATT and CDR2 SNEGSKA come from the germline V gene (reference sequence). The CDR3 covers 16 residues. V shed 0 bases and J shed 7 bases, with 16 bases lying between them. The CDR3 region is CSARDRGEGLNSPLHF. CDR3 coding DNA: TGCAGTGCTAGAGATAGGGGCGAAGGATTAAATTCACCCCTCCACTTT.